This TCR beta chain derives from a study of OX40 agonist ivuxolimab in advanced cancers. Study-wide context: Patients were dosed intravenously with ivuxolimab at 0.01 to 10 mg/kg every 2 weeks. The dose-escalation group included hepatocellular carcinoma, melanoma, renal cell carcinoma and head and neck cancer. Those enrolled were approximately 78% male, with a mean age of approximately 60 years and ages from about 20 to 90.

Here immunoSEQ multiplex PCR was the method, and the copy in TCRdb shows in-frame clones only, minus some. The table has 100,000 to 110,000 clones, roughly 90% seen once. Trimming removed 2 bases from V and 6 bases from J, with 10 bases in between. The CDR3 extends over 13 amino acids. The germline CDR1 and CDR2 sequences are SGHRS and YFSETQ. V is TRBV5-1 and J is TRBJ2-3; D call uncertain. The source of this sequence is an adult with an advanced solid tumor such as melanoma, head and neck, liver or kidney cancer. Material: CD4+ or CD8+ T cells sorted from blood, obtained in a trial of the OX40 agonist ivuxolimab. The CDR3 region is CASSFPRADTQYF. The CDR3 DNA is TGCGCCAGCAGCTTTCCTCGGGCGGATACGCAGTATTTT.